Each of the 15 T cell receptor beta chains below was sequenced from the same sample in a study of T-cell reconstitution after alpha-beta-depleted transplantation in children (dated by TCRdb to 2015 to 2016). The method behind the library was PCR. The sequencer listed for this sample is Illumina HiSeq 2500. TCR library preparation used molecular barcoding, with unique molecular identifiers applied to normalize quantification of the TCRbeta repertoire. TCRdb reanalyzed the raw reads on its own, using fastp at Q25 for trimming and MiXCR for clone calling, and kept in-frame beta chains. Here each entry gathers all rows of one CDR3 protein and keeps the most common genes and DNA. The sample profile shows 350,000 to 400,000 distinct CDR3 sequences; roughly 21% of them were found once. Together, the top ten hold 3% to 4% of the sample. The sample in question was PBMCs from the stem cell graft donor, obtained from the stem cell graft. The receptors originated from a human donor who donated a stem cell graft to a child with acute myeloid leukemia.

There are many counts of this clonotype. The J gene is TRBJ2-5, the V gene TRBV25-1; TRBD1 might be the D (5 bases). The CDR3 runs 11 residues. V lost 6 bases and J 4 bases, leaving 6 bases between the germline ends. Per the germline V gene, CDR1 is MGHDK and CDR2 is SYGVNS. CDR3 region: CASRGAETQYF. The CDR3 DNA is TGTGCCAGCAGAGGGGCAGAGACCCAGTACTTC.

The rearrangement joins TRBV5-1 to TRBJ2-1; D may match TRBD1 or TRBD2 (5 bases each). The CDR3 spans 16 residues. Germline V gene data show CDR1 as SGHRS and CDR2 as YFSETQ. The V gene lost 0 bases and the J gene lost 4 bases, with 14 bases spanning the gap. In nucleotides, the CDR3 is TGCGCCAGCAGCTTGGTTGTGCAGGGACCTTACAATGAGCAGTTCTTC. Amino acid sequence: CASSLVVQGPYNEQFF. Full variable domain (remainder filled in from reference TRBV5-1 and TRBJ2-1): KAGVTQTPRYLIKTRGQQVTLSCSPISGHRSVSWYQQTPGQGLQFLFEYFSETQRNKGNFPGRFSGRQFSNSRSEMNVSTLELGDSALYLCASSLVVQGPYNEQFFGPGTRLTVL.

V usage is TRBV5-6 and J usage is TRBJ2-7; 8 bases agree with TRBD1. The CDR3 is 15 amino acids. Germline assignment: CDR1 SGHDT and CDR2 YYEEEE. The V and J ends lost 1 base and 7 bases, in that order; junction bases with no gene match: 10. The CDR3 DNA follows: TGTGCCAGCAGCTTGTTAGGGACAGGCCCCTCAGAGCAGTACTTC. Translating gives CASSLLGTGPSEQYF.

CDR3 coding DNA: TGTGCCAGCAGTTACGGGGACGGAAACACAGATACGCAGTATTTT. It yields the protein CASSYGDGNTDTQYF. This chain joins TRBV6-5 and TRBJ2-3, with D perhaps assigned TRBD1 or TRBD2 (5 bases each). V was clipped by 2 bases and J by 2 bases, with 11 bases between them. The CDR3 is 15 residues long. The V gene's germline CDR1 is MNHEY and CDR2 SVGAGI.

This clonotype was found a few times. This chain links TRBV12-3 or TRBV12-4 with TRBJ2-5; D is possibly TRBD2 (6 bases). Between the trimmed V and J ends, which lost 5 bases and 7 bases, there was a span of 14 bases. The CDR3 spans 13 residues. Here the CDR3 reads CASSPPTSLTQYF. The CDR3 nucleotides are TGTGCCAGCAGTCCCCCAACTAGCTTGACCCAGTACTTC.

In this sample, this clonotype turned up a few times. Here the CDR3 DNA reads TGCGCCAGCACACTCACAGGGTCCGAGCAGTACTTC. Amino acid sequence: CASTLTGSEQYF. This sequence joins TRBV5-1 and TRBJ2-7; TRBD1 is a possible D gene (6 bases). CDR3 length: 12 residues. Per germline, CDR1 SGHRS and CDR2 YFSETQ. Trimming took 6 bases from V and 6 from J, leaving 13 bases between them.

This clonotype was observed a few times. This rearrangement joins TRBV20-1 to TRBJ2-1; 14 positions match TRBD2. CDR3 length: 19 residues. CDR1 DFQATT and CDR2 SNEGSKA come from the germline V gene (reference sequence). V lost 6 bases and J lost 4; bases outside the gene matches: 17. The CDR3 loop reads CSARHTGTSGRTGYNEQFF. DNA of the CDR3: TGCAGTGCCAGACACACCGGGACTAGCGGGAGAACAGGGTACAATGAGCAGTTCTTC.

The chain uses TRBV4-1 and TRBJ2-1; 7 nucleotides agree with TRBD2. Looked up from germline, CDR1 is MGHRA and CDR2 is YSYEKL. This CDR3 is built from 15 residues. J gave up 3 bases and V 1 base, and 3 bases lay outside the gene matches. The CDR3 spells CASSQARENYNEQFF. CDR3 in DNA: TGCGCCAGCAGCCAAGCGCGGGAGAACTACAATGAGCAGTTCTTC.

This chain uses TRBV20-1 with TRBJ1-1; perhaps TRBD1 as D (5 bases). CDR3 length: 12 residues. V was clipped by 1 base and J by 7 bases, with 10 bases between them. CDR1 is DFQATT, CDR2 SNEGSKA, per germline (reference sequence). CDR3 DNA: TGCAGTGCTAGAGCGGGGCAAGGTGAAGCTTTCTTT. It translates to CSARAGQGEAFF.

This clonotype was picked up many times. This chain joins TRBV29-1 and TRBJ2-1; tentative D call: TRBD2 (5 bases). Trimming removed 7 bases at V and 7 bases at J, with 11 bases between. The CDR3 has 11 residues. Germline-derived CDR1 and CDR2 are SQVTM and ANQGSEA. The CDR3 DNA sequence: TGCAGCGCCGCAGAGGGTAATGAGCAGTTCTTC. Translating gives CSAAEGNEQFF.

The V and J genes are TRBV29-1 and TRBJ2-3, with TRBD2 as a possible D gene (6 bases). The CDR3 is 16 amino acids. V was cut by 3 bases and J by 0 bases, with 16 bases left in between. Per germline, CDR1 SQVTM and CDR2 ANQGSEA. The CDR3 reads CSVESAGLTSTDTQYF. The CDR3 nucleotides are TGCAGCGTTGAGTCGGCGGGATTGACTAGCACAGATACGCAGTATTTT.

The chain links TRBV28 to TRBJ1-5, with unresolved D. Trimming cost V 4 bases and J 5 bases, with 15 bases left between them. CDR3 length: 15 amino acids. Germline CDR1 is MDHEN and CDR2 is SYDVKM. CDR3 in DNA: TGTGCCAGCAGTTCACAGAGAACTAGGGATCAGCCCCAGCATTTT. Its translation: CASSSQRTRDQPQHF.

This clonotype was counted between two and nine times. The CDR3 nucleotides read TGTGCCAGCAGCCGTCCAGGGACCTACGAGCAGTACTTC. Protein sequence: CASSRPGTYEQYF. V usage is TRBV14 and J usage is TRBJ2-7, with D perhaps matching TRBD1 (5 bases). The V gene lost 4 bases and the J gene lost 2 bases, with 9 bases spanning the gap. The CDR3 totals 13 residues. CDR1 is SGHDN and CDR2 is FVKESK in the germline V gene.

This clonotype showed up just a few times. For the CDR3, the DNA is TGCAGCGTCCAGACAGGCGTAGCAGATACGCAGTATTTT. As protein: CSVQTGVADTQYF. The chain recombines TRBV29-1 with TRBJ2-3; a weak D match, TRBD1 (6 bases). The CDR3 consists of 13 residues. The germline V and J ends were trimmed by 6 bases and 4 bases, with 14 bases remaining between them. Per the germline V gene, CDR1 is SQVTM and CDR2 is ANQGSEA.

Note on this clonotype: A much larger clone differs by one base, so this may be a read error. The V gene is TRBV25-1, the J gene TRBJ2-1, with 10 bases matching TRBD2. The CDR3 contains 15 residues. Germline values: CDR1 MGHDK, CDR2 SYGVNS. The CDR3 nucleotides are TGTGCCAGCAGTGGTCCTAGCGGGAGCTTCAATGAGCAGATCTTC. Amino acids: CASSGPSGSFNEQIF.